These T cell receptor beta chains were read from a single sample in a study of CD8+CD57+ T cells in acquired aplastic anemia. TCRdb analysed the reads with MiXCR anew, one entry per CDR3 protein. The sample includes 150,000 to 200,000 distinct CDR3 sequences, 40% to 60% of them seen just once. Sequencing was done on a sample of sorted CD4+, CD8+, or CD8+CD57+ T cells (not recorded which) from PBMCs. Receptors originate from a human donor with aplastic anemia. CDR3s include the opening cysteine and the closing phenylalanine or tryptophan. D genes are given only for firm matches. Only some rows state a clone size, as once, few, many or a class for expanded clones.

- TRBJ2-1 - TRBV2 TGTGCCGGACAAGAATACAATGAGCAGTTCTTC CAGQEYNEQFF
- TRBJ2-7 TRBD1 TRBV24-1 TGTGCCACCAGTGACTCGGGACAGCGATTCTACGAGCAGTACTTC CATSDSGQRFYEQYF
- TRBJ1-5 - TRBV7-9 TGTGCCAGCAGCCACGGGGGCAATCAGCCCCAGCATTTT CASSHGGNQPQHF
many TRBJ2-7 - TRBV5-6 TGTGCCAGCAGCCACAACTACGAGCAGTACTTC CASSHNYEQYF
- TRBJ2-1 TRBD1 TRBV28 TGTGCCAGCAGTTTAAGGAGGACAGGGGGCTACAATGAGCAGTTCTTC CASSLRRTGGYNEQFF
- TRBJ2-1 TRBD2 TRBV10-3 TGTGCCATCAGAGGACTAGCTATTGAGCAGTTCTTC CAIRGLAIEQFF
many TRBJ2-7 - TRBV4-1 TGCGCCAGCAGCCAAGACACCGGACAATTCTACGAGCAGTACTTC CASSQDTGQFYEQYF
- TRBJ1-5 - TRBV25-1 TGTGCCAGCAGCCCCGGGACATCCCAGCATTTT CASSPGTSQHF
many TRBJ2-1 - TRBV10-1 TGCGCCAGCGTCCCTGGAAATGAGCAGTTCTTC CASVPGNEQFF
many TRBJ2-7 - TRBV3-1 TGTGCCAGCAGCGGCCGAGACTACGAGCAGTACTTC CASSGRDYEQYF
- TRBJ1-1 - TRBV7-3 TGTGCCAGCAGCCCTCGGACGGGGAACACTGAAGCTTTCTTT CASSPRTGNTEAFF
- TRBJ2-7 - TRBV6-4 TGTGCCAGCAGCCGGGGCTACGAGCAGTACTTC CASSRGYEQYF
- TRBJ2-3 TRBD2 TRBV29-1 TGCAGCGTTGGCCTAGCGGGAGGAAGCACAGATACGCAGTATTTT CSVGLAGGSTDTQYF
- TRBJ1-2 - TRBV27 TGTGCCAGCAGTTTCAACGCAGGGCGGGATGGCTACACCTTC CASSFNAGRDGYTF
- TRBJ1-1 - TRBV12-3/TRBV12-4 TGTGCCAGCAGTTCGCGGCCAAGGGTAGGGGGGTTAGGGAACACTGAAGCTTTCTTT CASSSRPRVGGLGNTEAFF
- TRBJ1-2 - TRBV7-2 TGTGCCAGCAGCCGGGACGGGGGACCTAACTATGGCTACACCTTC CASSRDGGPNYGYTF
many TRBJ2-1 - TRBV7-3 TGTGCCAGCAGCTTAACCAGGGATGAGCAGTTCTTC CASSLTRDEQFF
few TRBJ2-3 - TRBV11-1 TGTGCCAGCAGCCCAACCACCGGCCGCACAGATACGCAGTATTTT CASSPTTGRTDTQYF
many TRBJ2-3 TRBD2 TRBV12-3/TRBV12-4 TGTGCCAGCAGTTTACCCCCAGCGGGGGATACGCAGTATTTT CASSLPPAGDTQYF
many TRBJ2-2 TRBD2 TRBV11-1 TGTGCCAGCAGCTTAGCAGGAACAGCCCTCGACTATGCGGGAGGGCCCCCCGGGGAGCTGTTTTTT CASSLAGTALDYAGGPPGELFF
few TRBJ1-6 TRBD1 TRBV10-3 TGTGCCATCAGTCGACAGGGGGTTGATAATTCACCCCTCCACTTT CAISRQGVDNSPLHF
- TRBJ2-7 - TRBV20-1 TGCAGTGCTAGTTCCCTGGGGGGCTACGAGCAGTACTTC CSASSLGGYEQYF
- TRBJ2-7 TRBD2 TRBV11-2 TGTGCCAGCAGCTTAGGGGGAAGACTAGCTGGATCCTACGAGCAGTACTTC CASSLGGRLAGSYEQYF
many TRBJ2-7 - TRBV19 TGTGCCAGTAGTACCGGGACGTCCTACGAGCAGTACTTC CASSTGTSYEQYF
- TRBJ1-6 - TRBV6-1 TGTGCCAGCAGTACCCGACAGATTCCAAATTCACCCCTCCACTTT CASSTRQIPNSPLHF
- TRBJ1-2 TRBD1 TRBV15 TGTGCCACCAGCAGAGATCGGGGACAGGCGTATGGCTACACCTTC CATSRDRGQAYGYTF
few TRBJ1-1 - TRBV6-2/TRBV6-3 TGTGCCAGCACCCCCGAGGGAGGAAACACTGAAGCTTTCTTT CASTPEGGNTEAFF
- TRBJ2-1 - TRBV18 TGTGCCAGCTCACCACCGAGTGGTCAAGGTGAGCAGTTCTTC CASSPPSGQGEQFF
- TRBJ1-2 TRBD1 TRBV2 TGTGCCAGCAGTACTAGGACAGGCTATGGCTACACCTTC CASSTRTGYGYTF
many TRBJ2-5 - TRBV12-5 TGTGCTAGTGCCCCGCGCCGGGGGACAATAGAGACCCAGTACTTC CASAPRRGTIETQYF
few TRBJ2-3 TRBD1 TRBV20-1 TGCAGTGCTAGAAGGACAGGACTCACAGATACGCAGTATTTT CSARRTGLTDTQYF
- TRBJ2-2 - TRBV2 TGTGCCAGCATTGGAGGGGGGGTCACCGGGGAGCTGTTTTTT CASIGGGVTGELFF
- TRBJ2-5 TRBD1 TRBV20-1 TGCAGTGCTAGGCCCACAGGGGAGAAAGAGACCCAGTACTTC CSARPTGEKETQYF
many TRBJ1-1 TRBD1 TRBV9 TGTGCCAGCAGCGCCCGGGACAGGGCTAACACTGAAGCTTTCTTT CASSARDRANTEAFF
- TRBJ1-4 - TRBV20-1 TGCAGTGCTAGCCTCCGGGGTGCAACTAATGAAAAACTGTTTTTT CSASLRGATNEKLFF
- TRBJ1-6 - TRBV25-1 TGTGCCAGCAGTGAGGGTGGAGCAAGGATCCACTTT CASSEGGARIHF
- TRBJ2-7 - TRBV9 TGTGCCAGCAGCGTAGGTGTAGGGGGAACCTACGAGCAGTACTTC CASSVGVGGTYEQYF
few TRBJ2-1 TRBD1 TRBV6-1 TGTGCCAGCACCATAGCAGGGGGAATTCCAAACAATGAGCAGTTCTTC CASTIAGGIPNNEQFF
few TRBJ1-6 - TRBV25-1 TGTGCCAGCAGTGATGGGGGAGTCTCCTATAATTCACCCCTCCACTTT CASSDGGVSYNSPLHF
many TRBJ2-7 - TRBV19 TGTGCCAGTAGTATCGCGAACAGCCACTACGAGCAGTACTTC CASSIANSHYEQYF
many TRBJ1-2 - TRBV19 TGTGCCAGTAGTATGGGGGGCGCTCACTATGGCTACACCTTC CASSMGGAHYGYTF
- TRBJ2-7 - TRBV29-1 TGCAGCGCCGACTTCGGGGCGTTGGGCGAGCAGTACTTC CSADFGALGEQYF
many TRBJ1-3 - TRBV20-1 TGCAGTGCTAGTCCCGGATTACCGGGCCTCTCAAACACCATATATTTT CSASPGLPGLSNTIYF
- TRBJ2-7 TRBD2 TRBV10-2 TGCGCCAGCAGTGTTGTAGCCGGGGGGGACGAGCAGTACTTC CASSVVAGGDEQYF
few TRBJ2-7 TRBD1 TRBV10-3 TGTGCCATCAGTGCTGACAGGGGGGCCTACGAGCAGTACTTC CAISADRGAYEQYF
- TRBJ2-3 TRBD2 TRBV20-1 TGCAGTGCTCACGGGGCGGGGAGGGACACAGATACGCAGTATTTT CSAHGAGRDTDTQYF
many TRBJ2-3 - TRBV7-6 TGTGCCAGCAGCTCCACCCTGTATACGCAGTATTTT CASSSTLYTQYF